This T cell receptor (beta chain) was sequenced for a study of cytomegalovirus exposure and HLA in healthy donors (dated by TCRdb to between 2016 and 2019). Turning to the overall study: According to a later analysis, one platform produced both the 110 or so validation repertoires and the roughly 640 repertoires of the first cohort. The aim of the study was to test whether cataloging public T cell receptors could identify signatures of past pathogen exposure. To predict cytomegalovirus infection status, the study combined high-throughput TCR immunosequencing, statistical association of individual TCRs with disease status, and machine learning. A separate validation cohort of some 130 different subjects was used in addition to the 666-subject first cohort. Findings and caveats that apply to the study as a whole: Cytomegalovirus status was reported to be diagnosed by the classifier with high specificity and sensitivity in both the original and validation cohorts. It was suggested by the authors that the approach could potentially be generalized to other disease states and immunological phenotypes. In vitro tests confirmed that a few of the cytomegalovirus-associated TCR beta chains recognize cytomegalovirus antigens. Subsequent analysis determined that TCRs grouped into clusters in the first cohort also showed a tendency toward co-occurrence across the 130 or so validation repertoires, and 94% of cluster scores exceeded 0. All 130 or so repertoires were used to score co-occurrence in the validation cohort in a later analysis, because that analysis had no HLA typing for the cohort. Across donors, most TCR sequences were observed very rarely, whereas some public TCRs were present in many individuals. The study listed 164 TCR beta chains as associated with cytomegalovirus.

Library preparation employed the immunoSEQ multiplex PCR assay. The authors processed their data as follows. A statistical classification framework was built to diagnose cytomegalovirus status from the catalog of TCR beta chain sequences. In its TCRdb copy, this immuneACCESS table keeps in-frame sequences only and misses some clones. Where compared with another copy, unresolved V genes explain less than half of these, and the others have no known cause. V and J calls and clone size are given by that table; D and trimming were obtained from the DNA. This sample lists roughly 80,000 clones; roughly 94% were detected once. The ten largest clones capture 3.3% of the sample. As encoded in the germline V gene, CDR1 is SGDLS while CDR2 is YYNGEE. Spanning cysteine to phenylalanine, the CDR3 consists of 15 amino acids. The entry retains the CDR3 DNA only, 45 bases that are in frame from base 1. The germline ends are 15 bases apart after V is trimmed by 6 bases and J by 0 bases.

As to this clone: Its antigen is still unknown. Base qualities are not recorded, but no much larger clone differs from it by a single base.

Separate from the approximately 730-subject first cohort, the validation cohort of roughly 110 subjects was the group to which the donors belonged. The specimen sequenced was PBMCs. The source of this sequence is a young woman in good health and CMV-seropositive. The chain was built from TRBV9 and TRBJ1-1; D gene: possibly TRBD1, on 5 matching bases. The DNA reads TGTGCCAGCACCCCTCTAGGGGTTATGAACACTGAAGCTTTCTTT. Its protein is CASTPLGVMNTEAFF. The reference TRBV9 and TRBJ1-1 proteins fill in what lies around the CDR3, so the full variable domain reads DSGVTQTPKHLITATGQRVTLRCSPRSGDLSVYWYQQSLDQGLQFLIQYYNGEERAKGNILERFSAQQFPDLHSELNLSSLELGDSALYFCASTPLGVMNTEAFFGQGTRLTVV.